This T cell receptor (beta chain) was found in a study of blood T cell repertoires in COVID-19. Study at large: Both acute and convalescent COVID-19 samples were obtained from the United States, Italy and Spain. T cells, B-cell-depleted T cells, or PBMCs provided the cDNA or gDNA that served as material.

The repertoire was sequenced with immunoSEQ multiplex PCR; TCRdb's copy has only in-frame clones and lacks some. The repertoire holds over 150,000 clones, roughly 80% seen once, with roughly 3.4% in the top ten. Trimming took off 3 bases at V and 1 base at J, with 10 bases between the two ends. The CDR3 totals 14 residues. Germline V lookup: CDR1 SGDLS, CDR2 YYNGEE. The receptor was derived from a woman between 55 and 75 years old who had recovered from COVID-19. Source material: PBMCs or T cells enriched from blood (not recorded which). This chain joins TRBV9 and TRBJ1-1, with D maybe TRBD1 (6 bases). CDR3 DNA sequence: TGTGCCAGCAGCGCCGCGGGGGCGAACACTGAAGCTTTCTTT. Amino acid sequence: CASSAAGANTEAFF.